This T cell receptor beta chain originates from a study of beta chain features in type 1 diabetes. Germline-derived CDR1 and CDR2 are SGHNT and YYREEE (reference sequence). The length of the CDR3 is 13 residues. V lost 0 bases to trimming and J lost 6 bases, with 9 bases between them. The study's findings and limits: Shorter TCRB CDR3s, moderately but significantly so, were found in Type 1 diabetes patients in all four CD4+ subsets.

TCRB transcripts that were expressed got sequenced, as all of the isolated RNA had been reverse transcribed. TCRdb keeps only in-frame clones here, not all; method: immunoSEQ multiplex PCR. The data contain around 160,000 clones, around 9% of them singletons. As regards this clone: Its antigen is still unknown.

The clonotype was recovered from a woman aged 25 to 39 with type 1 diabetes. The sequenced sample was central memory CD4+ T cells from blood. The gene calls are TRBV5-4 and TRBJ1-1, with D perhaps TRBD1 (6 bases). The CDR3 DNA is TGTGCCAGCAGCTTGGAGGGGGTGGCTGAAGCTTTCTTT. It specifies CASSLEGVAEAFF.